This T cell receptor beta chain was sequenced for a study of shared clonotypes between healthy human individuals. Whole-study context: For every donor, three CD4 naive, three CD4 memory, two CD8 naive and one CD8 memory plates were used. Whole-study results and caveats: Clonotypes that were shared across several donors made up 4% to 6% of naive CD4 clonotypes. Naive subsets usually exceeded memory subsets in estimated richness.

Of note for this clone: Its antigen is as yet unknown.

V gave up 5 bases and J gave up 3 bases, with 11 bases separating them. The germline gives CDR1 SGHVS, CDR2 FQNEAQ. This CDR3 has 14 amino acids. Libraries were prepared by immunoSEQ multiplex PCR; TCRdb keeps only in-frame clonotypes and omits some of them. Of 800,000 to 950,000 clones listed, about 96% are singletons. Terminally differentiated effector memory CD45RA+ cells were left out of the naive CD8 fraction, which was CD45RO-negative and positively selected for CCR7. This clonotype originated in a man aged 25-40 years in good health. This chain uses TRBV7-8 with TRBJ2-1, with D possibly being TRBD1 (5 bases). Sequencing input: naive CD8+ T cells sorted from blood. The CDR3 region is CASSQTDSYNEQFF. The CDR3 bases are TGTGCCAGCAGCCAAACTGACAGCTACAATGAGCAGTTCTTC.